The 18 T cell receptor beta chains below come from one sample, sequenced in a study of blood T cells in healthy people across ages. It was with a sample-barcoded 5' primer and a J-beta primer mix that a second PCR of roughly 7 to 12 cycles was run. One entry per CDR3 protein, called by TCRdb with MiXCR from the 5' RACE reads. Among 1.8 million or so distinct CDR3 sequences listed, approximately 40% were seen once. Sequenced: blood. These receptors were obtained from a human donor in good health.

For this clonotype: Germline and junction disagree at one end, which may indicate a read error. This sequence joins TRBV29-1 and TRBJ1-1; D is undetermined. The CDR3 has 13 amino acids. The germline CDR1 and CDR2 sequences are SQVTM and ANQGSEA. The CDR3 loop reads CNVEDPRNTEAFF. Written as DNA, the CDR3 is TGCAACGTTGAAGATCCCCGGAACACTGAAGCTTTCTTT.

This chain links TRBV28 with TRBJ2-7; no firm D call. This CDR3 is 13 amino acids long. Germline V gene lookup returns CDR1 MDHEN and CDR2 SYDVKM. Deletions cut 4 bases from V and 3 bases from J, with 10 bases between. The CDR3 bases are TGTGCCAGCAGTTCTGCGACGGTCTACGAGCAGTACTTC. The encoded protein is CASSSATVYEQYF.

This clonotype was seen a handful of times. For the CDR3, the DNA is TGTGCCAGCAGAAGACAGAGCACTGAAGCTTTCTTT. This encodes CASRRQSTEAFF. This chain connects TRBV6-6 to TRBJ1-1; possibly TRBD1 for D (5 bases). The CDR3 extends over 12 amino acids. Trimming removed 6 bases from V and 4 bases from J, with 9 bases in between. The germline V gene has CDR1 MNHNY and CDR2 SVGAGI (reference sequence).

The DNA for the CDR3 is TGCGCCAGCAGCCAAGTGGGTGTGAGCGGGGGATCATCCTCCTACGAGCAGTACTTC. This codes for CASSQVGVSGGSSSYEQYF. V and J are TRBV4-3 and TRBJ2-7; 8 bases match TRBD2. Germline CDR1 is LGHNA and CDR2 is YSLEER. Losses at the gene ends were 1 base for V and 0 bases for J; bases not matched to a gene: 14. The CDR3 totals 19 residues.

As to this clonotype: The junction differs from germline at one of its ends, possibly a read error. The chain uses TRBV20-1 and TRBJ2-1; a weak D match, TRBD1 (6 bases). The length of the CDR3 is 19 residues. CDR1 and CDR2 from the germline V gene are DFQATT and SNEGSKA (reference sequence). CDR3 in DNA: TGCAGTGCTGGAGACAGGCCCTACCTGTATGCTAGCTCCTACAATGAGCAGTTCTTC. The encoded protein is CSAGDRPYLYASSYNEQFF.

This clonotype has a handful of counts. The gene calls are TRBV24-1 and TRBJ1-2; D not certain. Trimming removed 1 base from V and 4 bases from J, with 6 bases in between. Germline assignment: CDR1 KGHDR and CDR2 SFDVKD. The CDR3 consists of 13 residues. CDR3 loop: CATSDFDTYGYTF. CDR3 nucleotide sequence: TGTGCCACCAGTGATTTCGACACCTATGGCTACACCTTC.

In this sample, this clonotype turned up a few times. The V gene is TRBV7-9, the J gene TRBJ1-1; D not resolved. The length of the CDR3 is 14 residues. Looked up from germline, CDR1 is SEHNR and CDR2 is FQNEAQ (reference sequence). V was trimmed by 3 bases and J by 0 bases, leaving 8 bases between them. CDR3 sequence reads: CASSLETMNTEAFF. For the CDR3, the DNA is TGTGCCAGCAGCTTGGAGACGATGAACACTGAAGCTTTCTTT.

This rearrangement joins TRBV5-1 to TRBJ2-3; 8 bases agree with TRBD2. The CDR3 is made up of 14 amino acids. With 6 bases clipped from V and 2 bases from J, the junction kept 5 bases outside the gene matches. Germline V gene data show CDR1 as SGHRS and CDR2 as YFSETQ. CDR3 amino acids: CASMLAGHTDTQYF. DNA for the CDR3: TGCGCCAGCATGCTAGCGGGCCACACAGATACGCAGTATTTT.

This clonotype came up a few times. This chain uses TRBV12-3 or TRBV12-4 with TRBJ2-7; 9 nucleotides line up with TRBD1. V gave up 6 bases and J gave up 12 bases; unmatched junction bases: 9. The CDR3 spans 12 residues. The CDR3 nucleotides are TGTGCCAGCAGCCCGGGGACAGGGAGTTTGTACTTC. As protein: CASSPGTGSLYF.

Written as DNA, the CDR3 is TGTGCCAGCAGCCAAGATCGGATAGGACAGGGGGCTGATGAGCAGTTCTTC. Encoded protein: CASSQDRIGQGADEQFF. The chain combines TRBV3-1 with TRBJ2-1, with 11 bases that match TRBD1. The CDR3 has 17 amino acids. V was clipped by 0 bases and J by 8 bases; unmatched bases: 9. From germline, CDR1 is LGHDT and CDR2 YNNKEL (reference sequence).

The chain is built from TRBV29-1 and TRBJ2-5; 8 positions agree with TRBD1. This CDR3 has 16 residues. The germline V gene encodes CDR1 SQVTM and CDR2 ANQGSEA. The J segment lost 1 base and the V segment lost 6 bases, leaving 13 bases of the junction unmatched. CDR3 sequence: CSVEYRDRKLQETQYF. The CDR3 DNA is TGCAGCGTCGAATACCGGGACAGGAAGCTCCAAGAGACCCAGTACTTC. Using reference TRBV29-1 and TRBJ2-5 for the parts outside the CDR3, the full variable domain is SAVISQKPSRDICQRGTSLTIQCQVDSQVTMMFWYRQQPGQSLTLIATANQGSEATYESGFVIDKFPISRPNLTFSTLTVSNMSPEDSSIYLCSVEYRDRKLQETQYFGPGTRLLVL.

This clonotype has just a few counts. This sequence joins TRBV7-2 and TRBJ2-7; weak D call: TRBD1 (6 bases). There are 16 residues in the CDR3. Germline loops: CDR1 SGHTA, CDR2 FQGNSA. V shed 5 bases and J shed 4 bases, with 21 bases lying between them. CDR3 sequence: CASSPQAGVALYEQYF. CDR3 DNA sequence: TGTGCCAGCAGCCCCCAAGCAGGGGTCGCACTTTACGAGCAGTACTTC.

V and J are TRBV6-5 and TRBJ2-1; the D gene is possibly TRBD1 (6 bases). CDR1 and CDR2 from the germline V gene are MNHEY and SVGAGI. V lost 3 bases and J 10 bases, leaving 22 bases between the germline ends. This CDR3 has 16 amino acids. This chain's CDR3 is CASSYSHRVSFYEQFF. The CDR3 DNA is TGTGCCAGCAGTTATTCCCACAGGGTTAGTTTCTACGAGCAGTTCTTC.

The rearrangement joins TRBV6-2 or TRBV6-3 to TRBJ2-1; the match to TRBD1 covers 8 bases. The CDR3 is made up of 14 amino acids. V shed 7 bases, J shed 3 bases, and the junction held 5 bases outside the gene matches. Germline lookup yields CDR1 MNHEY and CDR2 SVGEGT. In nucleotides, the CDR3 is TGTGCCAGCAAGAGGACAGGGTTCTACAATGAGCAGTTCTTC. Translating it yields CASKRTGFYNEQFF.

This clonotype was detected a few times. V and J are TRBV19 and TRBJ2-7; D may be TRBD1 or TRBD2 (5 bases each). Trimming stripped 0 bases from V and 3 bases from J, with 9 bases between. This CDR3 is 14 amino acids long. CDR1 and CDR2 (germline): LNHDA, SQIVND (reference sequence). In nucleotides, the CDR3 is TGTGCCAGTAGTATAGACCGGGACGGCTACGAGCAGTACTTC. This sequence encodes CASSIDRDGYEQYF.

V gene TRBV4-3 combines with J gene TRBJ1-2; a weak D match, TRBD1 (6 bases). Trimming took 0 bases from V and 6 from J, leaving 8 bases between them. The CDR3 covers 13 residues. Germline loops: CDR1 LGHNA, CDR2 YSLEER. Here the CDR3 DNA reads TGCGCCAGCAGCCAAGATTACAGGGATGGCTACACCTTC. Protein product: CASSQDYRDGYTF.

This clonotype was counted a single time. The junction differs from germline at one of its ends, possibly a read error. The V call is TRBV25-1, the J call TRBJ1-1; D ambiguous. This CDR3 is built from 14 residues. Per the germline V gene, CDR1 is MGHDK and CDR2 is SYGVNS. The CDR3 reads CASSFDNWNTEAFF. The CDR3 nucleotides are TGTGCCAGCAGCTTCGACAACTGGAACACTGAGGCTTTCTTT.

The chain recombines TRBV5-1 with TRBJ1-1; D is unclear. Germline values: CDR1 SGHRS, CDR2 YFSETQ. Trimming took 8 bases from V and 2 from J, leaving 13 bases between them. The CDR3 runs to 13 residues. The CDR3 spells CASRFGDNTEAFF. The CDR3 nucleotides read TGCGCCAGTCGTTTTGGGGATAACACTGAAGCTTTCTTT. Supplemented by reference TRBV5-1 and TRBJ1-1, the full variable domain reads KAGVTQTPRYLIKTRGQQVTLSCSPISGHRSVSWYQQTPGQGLQFLFEYFSETQRNKGNFPGRFSGRQFSNSRSEMNVSTLELGDSALYLCASRFGDNTEAFFGQGTRLTVV.